Listed below are T cell receptor beta chains from one sample, sequenced in a study of CD8 T cells in ankylosing spondylitis. TCRdb ran MiXCR on the 5' RACE reads and lists one entry per CDR3 protein. The sample holds some 700,000 distinct CDR3 sequences; 19% are singletons and the top ten take under 20%. Sample: blood, either unsorted or a sorted T cell fraction (not recorded which). The receptors stem from a male donor with ankylosing spondylitis. CDR3s include the opening cysteine and the closing phenylalanine or tryptophan. The D gene is left open where the match is weak. Where a row states a size, it is once, few, many or the class of an expanded clone; other rows omit it.

>TRBJ2-1|TRBV10-3|many|TRBD2
TGTGCCATCAGTGAGGGACTAGCGGGCACCGACAATGAGCAGTTCTTC
CAISEGLAGTDNEQFF
>TRBJ2-1|TRBV6-2/TRBV6-3|few|NA
TGTGCCAGCAGCTCAACTAATGAGCAGTTCTTC
CASSSTNEQFF
>TRBJ2-3|TRBV29-1|few|TRBD1
TGCAGCGCCGCGACAGGGACAGATACGCAGTATTTT
CSAATGTDTQYF
>TRBJ2-2|TRBV4-2|few|NA
TGTGCCAGCAGCCAAGAGGCGATTCGGGCCGGGGAGCTGTTTTTT
CASSQEAIRAGELFF
>TRBJ1-5|TRBV10-3|NA|NA
TGTGCCATCAGGGGGGACGGGAATCAGCCCCAGCATTTT
CAIRGDGNQPQHF
>TRBJ2-3|TRBV5-1|few|NA
TGCGCCAGCAGCCCGAAGCAGGATACGCAGTATTTT
CASSPKQDTQYF
>TRBJ2-7|TRBV20-1|once|TRBD1
TGCAGTGCTAGAAGGGACAGGGGAGGCTACGAGCAGTACTTC
CSARRDRGGYEQYF
>TRBJ2-1|TRBV15|NA|TRBD1
TGTGCCACCAGCGCCAACAGGGGGCCATACAATGAGCAGTTCTTC
CATSANRGPYNEQFF
>TRBJ1-3|TRBV20-1|NA|TRBD1
TGCAGTGCTATCAGGGGGCTCGGAAACACCATATATTTT
CSAIRGLGNTIYF
>TRBJ1-5|TRBV28|NA|TRBD1
TGTGCCAGCAATAAACCGGACAGGGGGCGCGTTCAGCCCCAGCATTTT
CASNKPDRGRVQPQHF
>TRBJ2-4|TRBV10-3|NA|NA
TGTGCCATCAGTGGACTAGAAAACATTCAGTACTTC
CAISGLENIQYF
>TRBJ1-2|TRBV28|few|NA
TGTGCCAGCAGTTCCATGAATGGCTACACCTTC
CASSSMNGYTF
>TRBJ2-5|TRBV4-1|NA|NA
TGCGCCAGCAGCCAGGGGAGCGCATTCGAGACCCAGTACTTC
CASSQGSAFETQYF
>TRBJ2-1|TRBV7-2|many|TRBD2
TGTGCCAGCAGCTTAGCGCTGCGGGGGGTTGAGCAGTTCTTC
CASSLALRGVEQFF
>TRBJ1-2|TRBV28|few|NA
TGTGCCAGCAGTTTTGGAGGAGGCAGAGCTAACTATGGCTACACCTTC
CASSFGGGRANYGYTF
>TRBJ1-2|TRBV9|NA|TRBD1
TGTGCCAGTAGGGGGACAGGAGGGAAGGATGGCTACACCTTC
CASRGTGGKDGYTF
>TRBJ2-1|TRBV5-1|NA|TRBD2
TGCGCCAGCAGCTCCCCTGAAGCGGGACCTTACAATGAGCAGTTCTTC
CASSSPEAGPYNEQFF
>TRBJ2-1|TRBV12-3/TRBV12-4|NA|TRBD1
TGTGCCAGCAGTTTAGCGGGACAGGGAATCCATGAGCAGTTCTTC
CASSLAGQGIHEQFF
>TRBJ2-5|TRBV7-8|few|NA
TGTGCCAGCAGCTTAGGTCCTTTTGTAGGAGGGGGTGGGCAAGAGACCCAGTACTTC
CASSLGPFVGGGGQETQYF
>TRBJ1-2|TRBV27|NA|TRBD1
TGTGCCAGCAGTTCCCTACAGGGGATCTATGGCTACACCTTC
CASSSLQGIYGYTF
>TRBJ1-5|TRBV28|few|TRBD1
TGTGCCAGCAGTTCCCTTGGGACAGGGAAGAAGGGTCAGCCCCAGCATTTT
CASSSLGTGKKGQPQHF
>TRBJ1-1|TRBV28|NA|TRBD1
TGTGCCAGCAGCCCCGACAGGGCCCTGAACACTGAAGCTTTCTTT
CASSPDRALNTEAFF
>TRBJ1-2|TRBV6-1|NA|NA
TGTGCCAGCAGTGAAGGGGCTGGGGGGCTTAACTATGGCTACACCTTC
CASSEGAGGLNYGYTF
>TRBJ2-3|TRBV5-5|few|NA
TGTGCCAGCGGGGGGGCGGTGGGGCGAGATACGCAGTATTTT
CASGGAVGRDTQYF
>TRBJ2-1|TRBV7-9|few|NA
TGTGCCAGCACCAACCCCGGGTCTAGGAGTTACAATGAGCAGTTCTTC
CASTNPGSRSYNEQFF
>TRBJ2-3|TRBV20-1|NA|TRBD1
TGCAGTGCTAGAAGACAGGGGTTGAGCACAGATACGCAGTATTTT
CSARRQGLSTDTQYF
>TRBJ2-3|TRBV5-1|few|NA
TGCGCCAGCAGAGCAGATCCTAAACGCACAGATACGCAGTATTTT
CASRADPKRTDTQYF
>TRBJ2-3|TRBV20-1|NA|TRBD2
TGCAGTGCTAGGAGGGGGACTAGCGGGCCAGAAAAACTCACAGATACGCAGTATTTT
CSARRGTSGPEKLTDTQYF
>TRBJ2-1|TRBV11-1|NA|NA
TGTGCCAGCAGCTTGGCTTGGGGAAATGAGCAGTTCTTC
CASSLAWGNEQFF
>TRBJ2-5|TRBV18|NA|NA
TGTGCCAGCTCACCCACCCACCAAGAGACCCAGTACTTC
CASSPTHQETQYF